Sequencing of this TCR beta chain was carried out in a study of cytomegalovirus exposure and HLA in healthy donors. On the study more broadly: Assignment to the Caucasian-associated ancestry cluster applied to approximately 80% of the roughly 410 genotyped donors.

Worth noting for this clone: What it recognizes is unknown.

General study findings and limits: Listed as cytomegalovirus-associated were 164 TCR beta chains. Researchers reported in a later analysis that a missense DCLRE1C variant was tied to TCR beta V- and J-gene trimming. Later examination showed HLA-associated TCR beta chains had greater clonal expansion than equally common others.

In the PCR, 60 Vbeta and 13 Jbeta primers were used. Only in-frame clones appear in the TCRdb table, and some are missing; sequencing was by immunoSEQ multiplex PCR. The sample has roughly 80,000 clones, about 88% seen once. This clonotype was sampled from a woman aged 45-59 years in good health and CMV-seronegative. The sequenced sample was PBMCs.

CDR3 DNA: TGTGCCACCCTAGCGGGGGGGCTGTATACGCAGTATTTT. It encodes CATLAGGLYTQYF. The rearrangement uses TRBV6-1 and TRBJ2-3; 12 positions agree with TRBD2. CDR1 is MNHNS and CDR2 is SASEGT in the germline V gene. J was trimmed by 7 bases and V by 10 bases; bases with no gene match: 6. The CDR3 totals 13 residues.